The clone carrying this T cell receptor (beta chain) was detected many times. As yet, its antigen is unknown. The data stem from a study of identical twins. Study-wide points: Twin-shared out-of-frame alpha sequences were enriched for low generation probability.

Each CDR3 protein gets one entry after TCRdb re-called the 5' RACE reads with MiXCR. The table records 200,000 to 250,000 distinct CDR3 sequences, around an eighth of them present only once. Germline V gene lookup returns CDR1 SGHRS and CDR2 YFSETQ. The CDR3 is 13 residues long. V was cut by 0 bases and J by 8 bases, with 11 bases left in between. The chain has TRBV5-1 and TRBJ1-2, with D perhaps matching TRBD1 (6 bases). The sequenced sample was memory (CD45RO+) T cells sorted from blood. This TCR was recovered from a woman under 30 in good health. The CDR3 DNA sequence: TGCGCCAGCAGCTTGGAAACAGGGTTAGGCTACACCTTC. It specifies CASSLETGLGYTF.